Sequencing of this TCR beta chain was carried out in a study of blood T cell repertoires in COVID-19. V dropped 5 bases and J dropped 0 bases, with 11 bases sitting between them. The V gene's germline CDR1 is MNHEY and CDR2 SVGAGI. This CDR3 has 15 residues. In the original workflow: Reference gene primers were amplified, and this amplification served to estimate nucleated cell counts. The protocol was immunoSEQ multiplex PCR, while the TCRdb copy is restricted to in-frame clones and leaves out a portion. The DNA gave D and trimming, while V, J and clone size come from that table. The table records tens of thousands of clones, about 91% of them present only once.

This receptor was obtained from an elderly woman with acute or convalescent COVID-19. The V and J genes are TRBV6-5 and TRBJ1-5; a weak D match, TRBD1 (6 bases). The specimen sequenced was peripheral blood. As DNA, the CDR3 is TGTGCCAGCAGTCAATGGACAGATAGCAATCAGCCCCAGCATTTT. Protein sequence: CASSQWTDSNQPQHF.